This T cell receptor beta chain appears in the sequencing data of a study of T cell repertoires in cytomegalovirus infection. The wider study: Well-studied HLA-B-restricted CMV epitopes were used in the study alongside recently identified HLA-C-restricted ones. Through public TCR beta signatures, both CMV infection and matching HLA type were indicated.

Each CDR3 protein is one row after TCRdb ran MiXCR on the reads. The table shows tens of thousands of distinct CDR3 sequences, with 20% occurring only once. As regards this clonotype: Its antigen remains unidentified.

Trimming removed 1 base at V and 11 bases at J, with 18 bases between. The CDR3 consists of 15 residues. Germline V gives CDR1 SEHNR, CDR2 FQNEAQ (reference sequence). Points from the study as a whole: Using cumulative public TCR beta family frequency, the authors identified those who carried CMV together with the relevant HLA. The response measured ex vivo was dominated by TCR beta clonotypes (HLA-C-restricted and CMV-specific).

The starting material was CD8+ T cells from cultured PBMCs, obtained from culture after CMV antigen stimulation. The receptor's source is a human donor in good health (CMV status not recorded). Some clones in this sample may be carry-over from other donors' samples. The chain uses TRBV7-9 and TRBJ1-5; D not certain. The CDR3 loop reads CASSLGQSRPLTQHF. The DNA of the CDR3 is TGTGCCAGCAGCTTAGGGCAATCACGACCCTTGACCCAGCATTTT.